The clone carrying this T cell receptor (beta chain) came up many times. The record originates from a study of identical twins. Each CDR3 protein gets one entry after TCRdb re-called the 5' RACE reads with MiXCR. The sample holds 1.5 million to 2 million distinct CDR3 sequences, around a third seen once. The germline gives CDR1 KGHDR, CDR2 SFDVKD. Trimming cost V 2 bases and J 4 bases; bases outside gene matches: 5. The CDR3 sequence is 15 residues long. The material sequenced was cord blood. The sequence was collected from a newborn girl in good health. This sequence joins TRBV24-1 and TRBJ1-2; TRBD1 aligns across 8 bases. The CDR3 sequence: CATSDSSGGGYGYTF. The CDR3, as DNA: TGTGCCACCAGTGATTCATCAGGGGGCGGCTATGGCTACACCTTC.